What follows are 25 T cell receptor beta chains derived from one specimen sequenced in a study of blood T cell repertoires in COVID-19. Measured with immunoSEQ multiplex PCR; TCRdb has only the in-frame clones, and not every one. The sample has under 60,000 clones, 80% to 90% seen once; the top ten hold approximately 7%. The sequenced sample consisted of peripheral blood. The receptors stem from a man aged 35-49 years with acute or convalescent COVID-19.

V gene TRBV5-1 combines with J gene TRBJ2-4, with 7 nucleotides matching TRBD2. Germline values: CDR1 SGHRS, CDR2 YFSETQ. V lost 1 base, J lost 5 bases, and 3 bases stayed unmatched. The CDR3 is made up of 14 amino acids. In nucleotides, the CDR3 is TGCGCCAGCAGCTTGATGGGGAGGGAAAACATTCAGTACTTC. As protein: CASSLMGRENIQYF.

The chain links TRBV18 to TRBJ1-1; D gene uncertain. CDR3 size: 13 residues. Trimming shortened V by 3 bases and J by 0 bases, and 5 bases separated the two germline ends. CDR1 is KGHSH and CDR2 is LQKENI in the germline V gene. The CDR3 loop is CASSPTLNTEAFF. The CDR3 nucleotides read TGTGCCAGCTCACCTACACTGAACACTGAAGCTTTCTTT. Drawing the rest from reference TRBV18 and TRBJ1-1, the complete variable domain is NAGVMQNPRHLVRRRGQEARLRCSPMKGHSHVYWYRQLPEEGLKFMVYLQKENIIDESGMPKERFSAEFPKEGPSILRIQQVVRGDSAAYFCASSPTLNTEAFFGQGTRLTVV.

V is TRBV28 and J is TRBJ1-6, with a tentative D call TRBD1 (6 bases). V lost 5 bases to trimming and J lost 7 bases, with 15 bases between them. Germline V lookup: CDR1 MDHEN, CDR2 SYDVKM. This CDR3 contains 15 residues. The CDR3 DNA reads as TGTGCCAGCAGTGGCGTGACAGGATTCAATTCACCCCTCCACTTT. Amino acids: CASSGVTGFNSPLHF. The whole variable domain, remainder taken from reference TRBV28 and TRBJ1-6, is DVKVTQSSRYLVKRTGEKVFLECVQDMDHENMFWYRQDPGLGLRLIYFSYDVKMKEKGDIPEGYSVSREKKERFSLILESASTNQTSMYLCASSGVTGFNSPLHFGNGTRLTVT.

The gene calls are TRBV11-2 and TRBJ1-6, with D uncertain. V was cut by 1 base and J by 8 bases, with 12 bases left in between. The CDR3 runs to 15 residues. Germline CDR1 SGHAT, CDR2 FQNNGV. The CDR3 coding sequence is TGTGCCAGCAGCTTAGTTCGCGCGGTGGATTCACCCCTCCACTTT. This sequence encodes CASSLVRAVDSPLHF.

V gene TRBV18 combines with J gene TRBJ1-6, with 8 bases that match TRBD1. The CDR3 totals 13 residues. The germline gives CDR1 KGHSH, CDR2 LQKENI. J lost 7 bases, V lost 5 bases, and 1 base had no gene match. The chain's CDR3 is CASSWTGNSPLHF. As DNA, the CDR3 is TGTGCCAGCTCATGGACAGGGAATTCACCCCTCCACTTT.

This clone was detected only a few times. The CDR3: CASSFGLSSEQYF. CDR3 nucleotide sequence: TGCGCCAGCAGCTTTGGTCTCAGTTCCGAGCAGTACTTC. This chain uses TRBV5-1 with TRBJ2-7; D unresolved. The CDR3 runs 13 residues. V lost 2 bases and J lost 6, with 12 bases in between. From germline, CDR1 is SGHRS and CDR2 YFSETQ.

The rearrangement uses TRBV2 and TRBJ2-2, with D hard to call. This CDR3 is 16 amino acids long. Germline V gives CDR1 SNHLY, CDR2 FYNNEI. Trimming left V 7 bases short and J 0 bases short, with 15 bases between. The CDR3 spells CASKSSGTANTGELFF. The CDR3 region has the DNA TGTGCCAGCAAATCGTCTGGCACAGCGAACACCGGGGAGCTGTTTTTT.

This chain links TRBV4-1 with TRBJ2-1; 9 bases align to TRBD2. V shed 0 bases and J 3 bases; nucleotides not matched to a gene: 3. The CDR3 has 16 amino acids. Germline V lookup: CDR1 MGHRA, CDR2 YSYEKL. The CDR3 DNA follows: TGCGCCAGCAGCCAAGAGGCAGCGGGGGGCTACAATGAGCAGTTCTTC. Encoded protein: CASSQEAAGGYNEQFF.

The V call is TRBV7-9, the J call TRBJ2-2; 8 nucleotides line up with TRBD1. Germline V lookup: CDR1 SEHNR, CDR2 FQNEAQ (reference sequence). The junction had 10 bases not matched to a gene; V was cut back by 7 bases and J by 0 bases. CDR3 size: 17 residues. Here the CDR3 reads CASTRSQGATNTGELFF. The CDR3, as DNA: TGTGCCAGCACCCGCAGCCAGGGGGCCACGAACACCGGGGAGCTGTTTTTT. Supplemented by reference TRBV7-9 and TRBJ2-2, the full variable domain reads DTGVSQNPRHKITKRGQNVTFRCDPISEHNRLYWYRQTLGQGPEFLTYFQNEAQLEKSRLLSDRFSAERPKGSFSTLEIQRTEQGDSAMYLCASTRSQGATNTGELFFGEGSRLTVL.

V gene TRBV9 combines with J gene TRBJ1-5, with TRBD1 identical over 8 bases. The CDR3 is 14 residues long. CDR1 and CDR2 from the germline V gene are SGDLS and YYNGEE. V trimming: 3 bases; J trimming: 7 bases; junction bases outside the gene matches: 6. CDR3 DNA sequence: TGTGCCAGCAGCGCTCAGGGGGCAAGGCAGCCCCAGCATTTT. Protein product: CASSAQGARQPQHF.

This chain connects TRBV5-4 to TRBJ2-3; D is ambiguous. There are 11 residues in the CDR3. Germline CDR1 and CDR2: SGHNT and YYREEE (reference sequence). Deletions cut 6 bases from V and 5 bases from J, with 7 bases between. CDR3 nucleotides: TGTGCCAGCACCTTCCTAGATACGCAGTATTTT. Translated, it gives CASTFLDTQYF.

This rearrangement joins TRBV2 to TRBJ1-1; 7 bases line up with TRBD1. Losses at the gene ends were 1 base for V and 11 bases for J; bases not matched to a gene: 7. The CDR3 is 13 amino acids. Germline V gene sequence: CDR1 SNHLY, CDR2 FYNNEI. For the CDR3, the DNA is TGTGCCAGCAGTGAAGAAGCCGGGACAGAGGCTTTCTTT. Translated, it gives CASSEEAGTEAFF.

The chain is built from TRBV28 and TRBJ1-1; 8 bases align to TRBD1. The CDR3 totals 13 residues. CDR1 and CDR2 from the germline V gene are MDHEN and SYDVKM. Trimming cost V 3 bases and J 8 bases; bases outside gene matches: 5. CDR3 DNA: TGTGCCAGCAGTTTGTCAGGGGGCCTAGAAGCTTTCTTT. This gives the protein CASSLSGGLEAFF.

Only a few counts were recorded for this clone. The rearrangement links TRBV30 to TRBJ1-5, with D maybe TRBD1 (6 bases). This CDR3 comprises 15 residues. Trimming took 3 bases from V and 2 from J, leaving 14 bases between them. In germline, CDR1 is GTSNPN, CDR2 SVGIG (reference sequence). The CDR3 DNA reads TGTGCCTGGAGGAGGACGGGGGGCGGCAATCAGCCCCAGCATTTT. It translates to CAWRRTGGGNQPQHF.

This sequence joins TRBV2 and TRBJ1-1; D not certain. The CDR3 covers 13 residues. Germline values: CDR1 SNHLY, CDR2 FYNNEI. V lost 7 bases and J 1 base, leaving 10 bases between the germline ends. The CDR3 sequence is CASNPETNTEAFF. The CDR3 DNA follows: TGTGCCAGCAACCCGGAGACGAACACTGAAGCTTTCTTT.

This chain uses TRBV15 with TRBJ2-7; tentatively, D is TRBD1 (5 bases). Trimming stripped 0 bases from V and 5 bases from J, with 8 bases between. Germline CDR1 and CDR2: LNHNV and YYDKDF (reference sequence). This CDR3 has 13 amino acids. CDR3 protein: CATSRDRAHEQYF. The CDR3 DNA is TGTGCCACCAGCAGAGACAGGGCCCACGAGCAGTACTTC.

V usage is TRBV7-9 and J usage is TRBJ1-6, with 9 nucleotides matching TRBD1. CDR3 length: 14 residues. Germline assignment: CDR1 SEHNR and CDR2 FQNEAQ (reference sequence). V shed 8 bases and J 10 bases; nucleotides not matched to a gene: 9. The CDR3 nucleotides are TGTGCCAGCGGCCCGGGACAGGGACCATCACCCCTCCACTTT. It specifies CASGPGQGPSPLHF.

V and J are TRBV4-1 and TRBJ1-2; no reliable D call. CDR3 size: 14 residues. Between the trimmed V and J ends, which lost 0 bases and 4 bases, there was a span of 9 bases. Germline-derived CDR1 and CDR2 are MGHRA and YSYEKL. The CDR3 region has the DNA TGCGCCAGCAGCCAAGATCGGAACAGCTATGGCTACACCTTC. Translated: CASSQDRNSYGYTF.

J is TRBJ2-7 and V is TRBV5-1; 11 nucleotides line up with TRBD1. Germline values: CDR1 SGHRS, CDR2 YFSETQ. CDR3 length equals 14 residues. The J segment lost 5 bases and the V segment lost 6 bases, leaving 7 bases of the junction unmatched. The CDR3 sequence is CASTSGDRGNEQYF. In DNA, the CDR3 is TGCGCCAGCACCTCCGGGGACAGGGGGAACGAGCAGTACTTC.

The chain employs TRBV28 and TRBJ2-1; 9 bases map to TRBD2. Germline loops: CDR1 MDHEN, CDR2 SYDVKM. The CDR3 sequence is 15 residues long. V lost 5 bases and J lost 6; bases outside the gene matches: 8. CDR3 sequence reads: CASSISGGLSNEQFF. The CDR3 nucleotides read TGTGCCAGCAGTATTAGCGGGGGACTTTCCAATGAGCAGTTCTTC. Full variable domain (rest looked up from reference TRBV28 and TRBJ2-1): DVKVTQSSRYLVKRTGEKVFLECVQDMDHENMFWYRQDPGLGLRLIYFSYDVKMKEKGDIPEGYSVSREKKERFSLILESASTNQTSMYLCASSISGGLSNEQFFGPGTRLTVL.

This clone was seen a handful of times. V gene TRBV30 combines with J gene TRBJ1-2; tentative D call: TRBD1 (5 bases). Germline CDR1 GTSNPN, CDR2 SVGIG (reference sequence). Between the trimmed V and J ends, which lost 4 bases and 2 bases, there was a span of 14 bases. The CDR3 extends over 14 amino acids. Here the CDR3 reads CAWTPKGANYGYTF. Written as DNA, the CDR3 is TGTGCCTGGACCCCAAAAGGGGCGAACTATGGCTACACCTTC.

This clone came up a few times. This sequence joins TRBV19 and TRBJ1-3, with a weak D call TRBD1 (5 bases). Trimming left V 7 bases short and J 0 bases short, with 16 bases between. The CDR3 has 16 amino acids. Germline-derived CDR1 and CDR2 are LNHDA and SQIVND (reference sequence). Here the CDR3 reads CASTIADSHSGNTIYF. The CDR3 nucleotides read TGTGCCAGTACCATTGCCGACAGCCACTCTGGAAACACCATATATTTT.

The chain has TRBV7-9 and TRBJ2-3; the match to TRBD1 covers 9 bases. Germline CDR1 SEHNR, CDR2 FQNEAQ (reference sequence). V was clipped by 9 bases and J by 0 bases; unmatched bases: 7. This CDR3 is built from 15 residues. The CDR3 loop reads CAREGQGASTDTQYF. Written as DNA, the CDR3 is TGTGCCAGAGAGGGACAGGGAGCTAGCACAGATACGCAGTATTTT. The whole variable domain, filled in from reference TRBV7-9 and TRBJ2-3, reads DTGVSQNPRHKITKRGQNVTFRCDPISEHNRLYWYRQTLGQGPEFLTYFQNEAQLEKSRLLSDRFSAERPKGSFSTLEIQRTEQGDSAMYLCAREGQGASTDTQYFGPGTRLTVL.

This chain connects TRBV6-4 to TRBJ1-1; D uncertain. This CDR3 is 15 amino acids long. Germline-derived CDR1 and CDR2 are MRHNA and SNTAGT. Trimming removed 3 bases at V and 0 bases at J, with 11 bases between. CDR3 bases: TGTGCCAGCAGTGAATGGCGGCGCCTGAACACTGAAGCTTTCTTT. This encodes CASSEWRRLNTEAFF.

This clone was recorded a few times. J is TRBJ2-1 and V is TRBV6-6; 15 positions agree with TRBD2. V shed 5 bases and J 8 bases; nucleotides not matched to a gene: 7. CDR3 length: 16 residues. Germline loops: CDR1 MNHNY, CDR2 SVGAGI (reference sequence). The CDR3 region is CASSTRGTSGRYEQFF. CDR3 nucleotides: TGTGCCAGCAGTACCCGGGGGACTAGCGGGAGGTATGAGCAGTTCTTC.